This TCR beta chain was obtained from a study of shared clonotypes between healthy human individuals. About the study: There were three CD4 naive, three CD4 memory, two CD8 naive and one CD8 memory plates per donor. Study conclusions and caveats: Lower generation probabilities were found for non-shared clonotypes than for those shared by all four donors.

Within Nashville, Tennessee resided all donors, each a Caucasian adult. Germline V gives CDR1 LNHDA, CDR2 SQIVND (reference sequence). V was trimmed by 3 bases and J by 0 bases, leaving 17 bases between them. This CDR3 region has 17 residues. In regard to this clone: Its matching antigen is unknown.

The study ran the assay at deep level. TCRdb's table, derived via immunoSEQ multiplex PCR, lists solely in-frame clones and lacks some. The repertoire holds roughly 410,000 clones, with about 96% as singletons. This clonotype was obtained from a man between 25 and 39 years old in good health. Sequenced input: memory CD8+ T cells sorted from blood. Subset of the sample: CD45RO+ cells pooled with CCR7-negative TemRA cells. The chain combines TRBV19 with TRBJ1-1, with no clear D. CDR3 in DNA: TGTGCCAGTAGTATCAACGGCCCGAGAAGCTTGAACACTGAAGCTTTCTTT. It yields the protein CASSINGPRSLNTEAFF.